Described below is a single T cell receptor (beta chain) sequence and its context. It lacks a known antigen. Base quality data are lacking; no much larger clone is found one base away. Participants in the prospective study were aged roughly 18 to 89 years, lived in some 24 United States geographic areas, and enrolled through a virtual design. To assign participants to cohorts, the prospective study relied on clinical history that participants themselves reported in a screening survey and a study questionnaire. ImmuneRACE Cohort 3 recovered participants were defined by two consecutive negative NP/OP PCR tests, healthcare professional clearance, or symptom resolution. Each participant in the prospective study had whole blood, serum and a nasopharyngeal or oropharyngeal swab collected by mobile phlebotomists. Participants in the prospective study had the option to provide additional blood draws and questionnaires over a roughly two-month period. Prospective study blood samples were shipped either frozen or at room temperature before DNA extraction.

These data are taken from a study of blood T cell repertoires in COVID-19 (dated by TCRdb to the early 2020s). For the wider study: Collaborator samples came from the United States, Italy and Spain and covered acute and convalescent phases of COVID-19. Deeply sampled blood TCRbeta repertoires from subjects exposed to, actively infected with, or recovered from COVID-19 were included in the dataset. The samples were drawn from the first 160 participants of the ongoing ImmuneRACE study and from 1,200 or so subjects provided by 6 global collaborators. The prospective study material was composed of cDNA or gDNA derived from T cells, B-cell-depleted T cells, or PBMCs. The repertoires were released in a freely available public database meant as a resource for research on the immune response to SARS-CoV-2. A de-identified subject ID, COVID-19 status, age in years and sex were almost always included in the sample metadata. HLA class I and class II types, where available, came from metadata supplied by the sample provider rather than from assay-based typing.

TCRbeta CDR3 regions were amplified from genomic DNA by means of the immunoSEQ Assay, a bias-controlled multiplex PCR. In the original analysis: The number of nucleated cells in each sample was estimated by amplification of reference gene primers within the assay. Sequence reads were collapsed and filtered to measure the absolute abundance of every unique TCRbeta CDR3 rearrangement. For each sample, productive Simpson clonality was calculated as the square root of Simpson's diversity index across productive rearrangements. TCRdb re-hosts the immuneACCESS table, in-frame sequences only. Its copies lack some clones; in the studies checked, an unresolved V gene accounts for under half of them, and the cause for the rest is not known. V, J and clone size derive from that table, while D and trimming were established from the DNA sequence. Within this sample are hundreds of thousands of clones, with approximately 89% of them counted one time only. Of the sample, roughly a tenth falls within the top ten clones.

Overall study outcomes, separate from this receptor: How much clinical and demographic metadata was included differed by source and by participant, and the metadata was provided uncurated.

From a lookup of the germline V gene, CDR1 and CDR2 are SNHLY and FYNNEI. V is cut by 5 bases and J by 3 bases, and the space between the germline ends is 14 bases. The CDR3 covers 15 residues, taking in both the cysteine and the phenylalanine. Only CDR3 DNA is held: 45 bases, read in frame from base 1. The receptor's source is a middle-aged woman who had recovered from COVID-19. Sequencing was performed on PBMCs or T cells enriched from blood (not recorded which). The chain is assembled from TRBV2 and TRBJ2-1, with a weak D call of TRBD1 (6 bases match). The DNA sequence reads TGTGCCAGCAGTTCAGGGGCTCCCGGCTACAATGAGCAGTTCTTC. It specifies CASSSGAPGYNEQFF. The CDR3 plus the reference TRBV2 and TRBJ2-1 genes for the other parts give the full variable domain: EPEVTQTPSHQVTQMGQEVILRCVPISNHLYFYWYRQILGQKVEFLVSFYNNEISEKSEIFDDQFSVERPDGSNFTLKIRSTKLEDSAMYFCASSSGAPGYNEQFFGPGTRLTVL.